These 16 T cell receptor beta chains were sequenced from one sample in a study of shared clonotypes between healthy human individuals (dated by TCRdb to the early 2020s). The library was built by means of the immunoSEQ multiplex PCR assay. Held by TCRdb, this immuneACCESS table contains in-frame sequences only and omits some clones. Under half of the omission traces to an unresolved V gene where checked; the cause of the rest is unknown. Across this sample there are 2,100,000 or so clones, with 90% to 97% seen only once. The leading ten clones occupy about 0.13% of the sample. The sequenced sample consisted of naive CD4+ T cells sorted from blood. Per the publication, the cell subset or site label means: CD45RA+ positively selected. The source is a man between 18 and 35 years old in good health.

This chain connects TRBV2 to TRBJ2-5; 7 nucleotides line up with TRBD1. The CDR3 sequence is 14 residues long. The V segment lost 7 bases and the J segment 0 bases; nucleotides outside the gene matches: 5. Germline V CDR1 and CDR2: SNHLY, FYNNEI. CDR3 in amino acids: CASIKDRNQETQYF. The CDR3 DNA reads as TGTGCCAGCATTAAGGACAGGAACCAAGAGACCCAGTACTTC.

The rearrangement links TRBV6-5 to TRBJ1-5; D uncertain. Looked up from germline, CDR1 is MNHEY and CDR2 is SVGAGI. This CDR3 contains 13 residues. V dropped 10 bases and J dropped 0 bases, with 10 bases sitting between them. The CDR3 region has the DNA TGTGCCACGAAGCGGAATAGCAATCAGCCCCAGCATTTT. This codes for CATKRNSNQPQHF.

This clone came up once. CDR3 in amino acids: CASSQVGTGAFYGYTF. The CDR3 DNA is TGCGCCAGCAGCCAAGTTGGGACAGGAGCCTTCTATGGCTACACCTTC. The chain carries TRBV4-1 and TRBJ1-2, with 8 bases lining up with TRBD1. The CDR3 loop spans 16 amino acids. Germline V gene lookup returns CDR1 MGHRA and CDR2 YSYEKL. V lost 1 base, J lost 4 bases, and 8 bases stayed unmatched.

The rearrangement joins TRBV5-6 to TRBJ1-2, with TRBD1 matching 9 bases. Losses at the gene ends were 6 bases for V and 1 base for J; bases not matched to a gene: 4. CDR1 is SGHDT and CDR2 is YYEEEE in the germline V gene. The CDR3 runs 14 residues. This CDR3 is CASNPGQGNYGYTF. The CDR3 region has the DNA TGTGCCAGCAACCCGGGACAGGGTAACTATGGCTACACCTTC.

This chain uses TRBV6-5 with TRBJ1-6, with D perhaps matching TRBD1 (5 bases). The CDR3 has 15 residues. Between the trimmed V and J ends, which lost 7 bases and 8 bases, there was a span of 18 bases. Germline CDR1 reads MNHEY; CDR2 reads SVGAGI. The DNA of the CDR3 is TGTGCCAGCAAAACCTCAGGGCAGGCCGATTCACCCCTCCACTTT. Translation: CASKTSGQADSPLHF.

This rearrangement joins TRBV4-2 to TRBJ1-1; D is undetermined. Germline values: CDR1 LGHNA, CDR2 YNFKEQ. V shed 0 bases and J shed 4 bases, with 12 bases lying between them. The CDR3 loop spans 15 amino acids. The CDR3 region has the DNA TGTGCCAGCAGCCAAGAGTCCGCCACCTTCACTGAAGCTTTCTTT. It yields the protein CASSQESATFTEAFF.

This clone was recorded only once. V usage is TRBV19 and J usage is TRBJ1-1, with D possibly matching TRBD1 (5 bases). Trimming pared 4 bases from V and 0 bases from J, leaving 18 bases between. The CDR3 is made up of 17 amino acids. CDR1 is LNHDA, CDR2 SQIVND, per germline (reference sequence). CDR3 in DNA: TGTGCCAGTAGTACCCACAGGACCCTCGGAATGAACACTGAAGCTTTCTTT. Protein product: CASSTHRTLGMNTEAFF.

The chain couples TRBV12-5 to TRBJ1-1; D not resolved. CDR1 is LGHNT, CDR2 FRNRAP, per germline. Trimming left V 7 bases short and J 4 bases short, with 37 bases between. This CDR3 region has 21 residues. CDR3 loop: CASASPRGSTTEAHSTTEAFF. CDR3 DNA sequence: TGTGCTAGTGCCTCACCCCGGGGAAGTACCACTGAAGCCCACAGTACCACTGAAGCTTTCTTT.

V and J are TRBV5-1 and TRBJ1-1; D gene unclear. Germline loops: CDR1 SGHRS, CDR2 YFSETQ. The CDR3 consists of 14 residues. Trimming stripped 1 base from V and 3 bases from J, with 10 bases between. The DNA of the CDR3 is TGCGCCAGCAGCTTGAAGTCTGGGTACACTGAAGCTTTCTTT. This translates into CASSLKSGYTEAFF.

The chain uses TRBV6-1 and TRBJ2-1; no reliable D call. The CDR3 runs to 13 residues. Trimming left V 4 bases short and J 10 bases short, with 14 bases between. The V gene's germline CDR1 is MNHNS and CDR2 SASEGT. In nucleotides, the CDR3 is TGTGCCAGCAGTGCTCTCCTAGTAGGGGAGCAGTTCTTC. This gives the protein CASSALLVGEQFF.

The V and J genes are TRBV6-1 and TRBJ2-2; possible D gene TRBD1, 5 bases. The CDR3 totals 15 residues. Germline V gene sequence: CDR1 MNHNS, CDR2 SASEGT. V dropped 2 bases and J dropped 4 bases, with 11 bases sitting between them. In nucleotides, the CDR3 is TGTGCCAGCAGTGAAAGGGGCAGCTCCACCGGGGAGCTGTTTTTT. Protein sequence: CASSERGSSTGELFF.

The rearrangement links TRBV4-1 to TRBJ1-2; no clear D gene. The germline V and J ends were trimmed by 3 bases and 0 bases, with 11 bases remaining between them. The germline gives CDR1 MGHRA, CDR2 YSYEKL. The CDR3 is made up of 15 amino acids. For the CDR3, the DNA is TGCGCCAGCAGCCAGCCGACTTCGTCTAACTATGGCTACACCTTC. Translation: CASSQPTSSNYGYTF.

The CDR3 here is CASSEAMTDGYTF. DNA of the CDR3: TGTGCCAGCAGTGAAGCGATGACGGATGGCTACACCTTC. This chain uses TRBV2 with TRBJ1-2; D is uncertain. This CDR3 has 13 amino acids. Looked up from germline, CDR1 is SNHLY and CDR2 is FYNNEI. The V and J ends lost 0 bases and 6 bases respectively, with 8 bases between them.

The J gene is TRBJ2-1, the V gene TRBV28; D not resolved. This CDR3 spans 11 amino acids. Deletions cut 8 bases from V and 6 bases from J, with 8 bases between. The germline gives CDR1 MDHEN, CDR2 SYDVKM. The CDR3 here is CASLALNEQFF. CDR3 nucleotide sequence: TGTGCCAGCTTAGCCCTCAATGAGCAGTTCTTC.

For this clone: The same CDR3 can be traced to other DNA sequences in this sample. The rearrangement uses TRBV7-2 and TRBJ2-7; the match to TRBD1 covers 7 bases. This CDR3 is built from 14 residues. The V segment lost 1 base and the J segment 2 bases; nucleotides outside the gene matches: 2. Germline V lookup: CDR1 SGHTA, CDR2 FQGNSA. For the CDR3, the DNA is TGTGCCAGCAGCTTAGTAGGGACAGCCTACGAGCAGTACTTC. Its translation: CASSLVGTAYEQYF.

This clone was seen more than once but under ten times. The V and J genes are TRBV30 and TRBJ1-1; TRBD1 aligns across 7 bases. Looked up from germline, CDR1 is GTSNPN and CDR2 is SVGIG (reference sequence). The V gene end was trimmed by 1 base and the J gene end by 0 bases; junction bases not matched to a gene: 2. This CDR3 comprises 14 residues. In DNA, the CDR3 is TGTGCCTGGAGTGAGGGGGCCATGAACACTGAAGCTTTCTTT. Residues: CAWSEGAMNTEAFF.